Following are 32 T cell receptor beta chains from one sample sequenced in a study of OX40 agonist ivuxolimab in advanced cancers. Sequencing was performed with immunoSEQ multiplex PCR; in TCRdb, only in-frame clones are kept and a portion is missing. The profile shows some 25,000 clones, more than 75% of them singletons. The input for sequencing was CD4+ or CD8+ T cells sorted from blood, taken in a trial of the OX40 agonist ivuxolimab. The source is an adult with an advanced solid tumor such as melanoma, head and neck, liver or kidney cancer.

The chain joins TRBV30 to TRBJ2-7, with a weak D call TRBD1 (6 bases). Between the trimmed V and J ends, which lost 4 bases and 3 bases, there was a span of 13 bases. CDR3 length: 13 residues. The germline CDR1 and CDR2 sequences are GTSNPN and SVGIG (reference sequence). CDR3 amino acids: CAWNPGVNYEQYF. CDR3 nucleotide sequence: TGTGCCTGGAACCCAGGGGTGAACTACGAGCAGTACTTC.

The V and J genes are TRBV5-8 and TRBJ1-2; 7 bases match TRBD1. Unmatched junction bases numbered 7, after V lost 1 base and J lost 7 bases. This CDR3 has 14 residues. Germline V gene lookup returns CDR1 SGHTS and CDR2 YDEGEE. CDR3 residues: CASSLTGTAGGYTF. CDR3 DNA: TGTGCCAGCAGCTTGACCGGGACAGCGGGTGGCTACACCTTC.

The genes are TRBV7-9 and TRBJ1-3; D ambiguous. Between the trimmed V and J ends, which lost 0 bases and 3 bases, there was a span of 12 bases. In germline, CDR1 is SEHNR, CDR2 FQNEAQ (reference sequence). This CDR3 is 16 amino acids long. This CDR3 is CASSLARSWDGNTIYF. The CDR3 DNA reads as TGTGCCAGCAGCTTAGCAAGGTCCTGGGATGGAAACACCATATATTTT.

V gene TRBV5-1 combines with J gene TRBJ1-1; D possibly corresponds to TRBD1 (5 bases). V shed 9 bases and J shed 0 bases, with 12 bases lying between them. CDR3 length: 13 amino acids. CDR1 is SGHRS and CDR2 is YFSETQ in the germline V gene. CDR3 DNA: TGCGCCACCAGGGCAGAGATGAACACTGAAGCTTTCTTT. Residues: CATRAEMNTEAFF.

The chain joins TRBV9 to TRBJ1-2; a weak D match, TRBD1 (5 bases). The CDR3 consists of 14 residues. V lost 6 bases to trimming and J lost 2 bases, with 14 bases between them. Germline V gives CDR1 SGDLS, CDR2 YYNGEE. The CDR3 DNA reads TGTGCCAGCACTAACAGGTTAGGGAACTATGGCTACACCTTC. Translating it yields CASTNRLGNYGYTF.

This clone was found once. The genes are TRBV6-4 and TRBJ2-7, with D uncertain. CDR1 MRHNA and CDR2 SNTAGT come from the germline V gene. CDR3 size: 14 residues. V lost 4 bases, J lost 6 bases, and 16 bases lay in between. CDR3 protein: CASSGNKGPTEQYF. CDR3 nucleotide sequence: TGTGCCAGCAGTGGCAATAAGGGCCCGACCGAGCAGTACTTC.

In DNA, the CDR3 is TGTGCCAGCAGCCCACGGGACAGGGGGGTGGCCGGGGAGCTGTTTTTT. This codes for CASSPRDRGVAGELFF. The chain links TRBV9 to TRBJ2-2; the match to TRBD1 covers 11 bases. Germline V gene data show CDR1 as SGDLS and CDR2 as YYNGEE. This CDR3 has 16 amino acids. The V and J ends lost 4 bases and 6 bases, in that order; junction bases with no gene match: 8.

The chain combines TRBV7-2 with TRBJ2-1, with D perhaps being TRBD1 or TRBD2 (5 bases each). Germline lookup yields CDR1 SGHTA and CDR2 FQGNSA. The CDR3 loop spans 17 amino acids. V lost 6 bases and J 0 bases, leaving 18 bases between the germline ends. In DNA form, the CDR3 reads TGTGCCAGCAGTTTTAGGGGACCCTCCAGCTCCTACAATGAGCAGTTCTTC. It specifies CASSFRGPSSSYNEQFF.

The chain links TRBV4-1 to TRBJ2-4; D is possibly TRBD1 (6 bases). CDR3 length equals 19 residues. The V end was cut by 4 bases, the J end by 0 bases, with 22 bases between. Germline values: CDR1 MGHRA, CDR2 YSYEKL. CDR3 loop: CASSPSLARDTLAKNIQYF. CDR3 DNA sequence: TGCGCCAGCAGCCCCAGTCTTGCCCGGGACACCCTAGCCAAAAACATTCAGTACTTC.

The J gene is TRBJ1-4, the V gene TRBV14; 7 bases line up with TRBD1. Germline V gene data show CDR1 as SGHDN and CDR2 as FVKESK. CDR3 length: 14 amino acids. The J segment lost 7 bases and the V segment lost 5 bases, leaving 7 bases of the junction unmatched. This CDR3 is CASSTGARSEKLFF. DNA for the CDR3: TGTGCCAGCAGCACAGGGGCCAGAAGTGAAAAACTGTTTTTT.

The chain uses TRBV5-1 and TRBJ2-2, with unresolved D. CDR3 length equals 16 residues. The ends were cut back, 0 bases at V and 0 bases at J, with 9 bases in the middle. Germline-derived CDR1 and CDR2 are SGHRS and YFSETQ. The CDR3 nucleotides are TGCGCCAGCAGCTTGGTGAGTGGCGCGAACACCGGGGAGCTGTTTTTT. Translated, it gives CASSLVSGANTGELFF.

This sequence joins TRBV6-1 and TRBJ1-2; tentative D call: TRBD1 (5 bases). The CDR3 sequence is 13 residues long. Trimming pared 5 bases from V and 6 bases from J, leaving 13 bases between. Germline CDR1 is MNHNS and CDR2 is SASEGT. The CDR3 nucleotides read TGTGCCAGCAGTCAAACCAGGGATAATGGCTACACCTTC. The encoded protein is CASSQTRDNGYTF.

V and J are TRBV9 and TRBJ2-3; 8 nucleotides line up with TRBD2. The germline CDR1 and CDR2 sequences are SGDLS and YYNGEE. The J segment lost 7 bases and the V segment lost 2 bases, leaving 9 bases of the junction unmatched. The CDR3 contains 15 residues. DNA for the CDR3: TGTGCCAGCAGCGTGGGGTGGGGACTAGATAATACGCAGTATTTT. Encoded protein: CASSVGWGLDNTQYF.

The chain recombines TRBV6-5 with TRBJ2-1; TRBD2 matches at 12 bases. Per germline, CDR1 MNHEY and CDR2 SVGAGI. The CDR3 sequence is 15 residues long. V shed 1 base, J shed 8 bases, and the junction held 3 bases outside the gene matches. CDR3 region: CASSYWLAGGDEQFF. The CDR3 DNA sequence: TGTGCCAGCAGTTACTGGCTAGCGGGAGGGGATGAGCAGTTCTTC.

The rearrangement links TRBV6-5 to TRBJ1-2; weak D call: TRBD1 (6 bases). With 2 bases removed from V and 7 bases from J, the gap between germline ends came to 11 bases. Looked up from germline, CDR1 is MNHEY and CDR2 is SVGAGI. This CDR3 region has 13 residues. The CDR3 is CASSYEGGRGYTF. The DNA of the CDR3 is TGTGCCAGCAGTTACGAAGGGGGACGTGGCTACACCTTC.

V gene TRBV6-1 combines with J gene TRBJ1-5; possibly TRBD1 for D (5 bases). In germline, CDR1 is MNHNS, CDR2 SASEGT. The length of the CDR3 is 16 residues. V lost 4 bases to trimming and J lost 5 bases, with 18 bases between them. CDR3 loop: CASSVARQRGYQPQHF. For the CDR3, the DNA is TGTGCCAGCAGTGTGGCGAGACAGCGCGGTTATCAGCCCCAGCATTTT.

V is TRBV28 and J is TRBJ1-5, with D hard to call. The germline CDR1 and CDR2 sequences are MDHEN and SYDVKM. V lost 5 bases and J 4 bases, leaving 9 bases between the germline ends. The CDR3 sequence is 13 residues long. This CDR3 is CASSRQVNQPQHF. The CDR3 region has the DNA TGTGCCAGCAGTCGGCAGGTAAATCAGCCCCAGCATTTT.

The chain uses TRBV6-1 and TRBJ1-2; tentative D call: TRBD1 (6 bases). CDR3 length equals 14 residues. Trimming cost V 2 bases and J 3 bases, with 10 bases left between them. CDR1 and CDR2 from the germline V gene are MNHNS and SASEGT. This CDR3 is CASSEPNRDYGYTF. CDR3 DNA: TGTGCCAGCAGTGAACCAAACAGGGACTATGGCTACACCTTC.

The rearrangement uses TRBV10-3 and TRBJ1-1; D is perhaps TRBD1 (6 bases). The CDR3 has 14 residues. V shed 1 base and J shed 2 bases, with 8 bases lying between them. Germline V gene data show CDR1 as ENHRY and CDR2 as SYGVKD. The CDR3 loop is CAISELQGNTEAFF. The CDR3 region has the DNA TGTGCCATCAGTGAGTTACAGGGAAACACTGAAGCTTTCTTT.

This sequence joins TRBV7-6 and TRBJ2-2; D gene uncertain. With 1 base removed from V and 2 bases from J, the gap between germline ends came to 2 bases. Germline-derived CDR1 and CDR2 are SGHVS and FNYEAQ. The CDR3 is 13 residues long. CDR3 DNA: TGTGCCAGCAGCTTAGACAACACCGGGGAGCTGTTTTTT. It specifies CASSLDNTGELFF.

The rearrangement uses TRBV6-6 and TRBJ2-1, with 8 bases matching TRBD2. Looked up from germline, CDR1 is MNHNY and CDR2 is SVGAGI (reference sequence). This CDR3 has 15 residues. Trimming cost V 1 base and J 7 bases; bases outside gene matches: 6. DNA for the CDR3: TGTGCCAGCAGTTACTACCCCGGGAGGGGGAATGAGCAGTTCTTC. Its protein product is CASSYYPGRGNEQFF.

The V and J genes are TRBV6-6 and TRBJ2-7; 10 bases are a match to TRBD1. The J segment lost 2 bases and the V segment lost 7 bases, leaving 5 bases of the junction unmatched. CDR3 length equals 14 residues. CDR1 is MNHNY and CDR2 is SVGAGI in the germline V gene (reference sequence). The CDR3 sequence: CASNRQGATYEQYF. In DNA, the CDR3 is TGTGCCAGCAACCGACAGGGGGCTACCTACGAGCAGTACTTC.

In its sample, this clone was seen once. The V call is TRBV29-1, the J call TRBJ2-7; the D gene could be TRBD1 or TRBD2 (5 bases each). Trimming removed 4 bases at V and 5 bases at J, with 15 bases between. The V gene's germline CDR1 is SQVTM and CDR2 ANQGSEA. The CDR3 is made up of 13 amino acids. For the CDR3, the DNA is TGCAGCGTTGGGGGGAACGGGATGCACGAGCAGTACTTC. As protein: CSVGGNGMHEQYF.

The genes are TRBV14 and TRBJ1-2; D is uncertain. CDR1 is SGHDN and CDR2 is FVKESK in the germline V gene. Trimming shortened V by 1 base and J by 6 bases, and 6 bases separated the two germline ends. The CDR3 totals 12 residues. CDR3 in DNA: TGTGCCAGCAGCCAAGCACCGGATGGCTACACCTTC. Protein sequence: CASSQAPDGYTF.

This chain links TRBV5-1 with TRBJ1-2; 8 nucleotides line up with TRBD1. J lost 2 bases, V lost 3 bases, and 6 bases had no gene match. Germline V gene data show CDR1 as SGHRS and CDR2 as YFSETQ. This CDR3 comprises 15 residues. The CDR3 nucleotides are TGCGCCAGCAGCTGGACAGGGCTTAACAACTATGGCTACACCTTC. Protein product: CASSWTGLNNYGYTF.

This chain joins TRBV7-2 and TRBJ2-5; D not certain. The DNA end favors TRBJ2-7, so the J call may be wrong. Germline CDR1 SGHTA, CDR2 FQGNSA. The CDR3 spans 14 residues. For the CDR3, the DNA is TGTGCCAGCAGCTTAGTGCACAACTCCTACGAGCAGTACTTC. This translates into CASSLVHNSYEQYF.

This clone was seen just once. CDR3 coding DNA: TGTGCCAGCTCACAACCTAGCGGGAGATACAATGAGCAGTTCTTC. Protein product: CASSQPSGRYNEQFF. The chain uses TRBV28 and TRBJ2-1; 10 nucleotides agree with TRBD2. Trimming at V came to 8 bases and at J to 4 bases, leaving 8 bases not matched to a gene. The CDR3 is 15 amino acids. Germline V gives CDR1 MDHEN, CDR2 SYDVKM. Together with reference TRBV28 and TRBJ2-1, the CDR3 gives the full variable domain: DVKVTQSSRYLVKRTGEKVFLECVQDMDHENMFWYRQDPGLGLRLIYFSYDVKMKEKGDIPEGYSVSREKKERFSLILESASTNQTSMYLCASSQPSGRYNEQFFGPGTRLTVL.

CDR3 DNA sequence: TGTGCCAGCCTGACCTGGGGCATGGACAATGAGCAGTTCTTC. Translated, it gives CASLTWGMDNEQFF. This sequence joins TRBV28 and TRBJ2-1; tentatively, D is TRBD1 (5 bases). V lost 8 bases and J lost 5, with 16 bases in between. This CDR3 comprises 14 residues. CDR1 is MDHEN, CDR2 SYDVKM, per germline.

The chain recombines TRBV14 with TRBJ2-1, with 14 bases matching TRBD2. Germline CDR1 SGHDN, CDR2 FVKESK. J lost 12 bases, V lost 1 base, and 2 bases had no gene match. The CDR3 is 14 amino acids. The CDR3 DNA sequence: TGTGCCAGCAGCCAAGTGACTAGCGGGAGGGCGCAGTTCTTC. Protein sequence: CASSQVTSGRAQFF.

This clone was seen once. The chain has TRBV6-6 and TRBJ2-6, with TRBD1 as a possible D gene (6 bases). Trimming left V 6 bases short and J 1 base short, with 10 bases between. The CDR3 is made up of 15 amino acids. The germline V gene encodes CDR1 MNHNY and CDR2 SVGAGI (reference sequence). The CDR3 reads CASRTRGSGANVLTF. As DNA, the CDR3 is TGTGCCAGCAGAACCAGGGGATCTGGGGCCAACGTCCTGACTTTC.

The chain links TRBV28 to TRBJ1-5; 11 nucleotides line up with TRBD1. Germline V gene data show CDR1 as MDHEN and CDR2 as SYDVKM. V lost 5 bases and J lost 4; bases outside the gene matches: 7. This CDR3 has 16 residues. The CDR3 nucleotides read TGTGCCAGCAGTGACTCCGGGACAGGGGGGAATCAGCCCCAGCATTTT. Translation gives CASSDSGTGGNQPQHF.

V usage is TRBV6-1 and J usage is TRBJ2-3, with D maybe TRBD2 (6 bases). V lost 7 bases and J lost 7, with 15 bases in between. Germline V gives CDR1 MNHNS, CDR2 SASEGT. The CDR3 covers 13 residues. CDR3 sequence (DNA): TGTGCCAGCACCCCCGGTGGGGGGAATACGCAGTATTTT. Its protein product is CASTPGGGNTQYF.